A selection of T cell receptor beta chains follows, all from one sample in a study of human T cells and chemical hapten exposure. TCRdb passed the RACE reads through MiXCR, listing each CDR3 protein once. The sample holds approximately 110,000 distinct CDR3 sequences, 8% to 13% seen once. The sample was whole blood, taken in connection with sensitization to the hapten diphenylcyclopropenone (DPC). These receptor sequences come from a woman aged 40-49 years with alopecia areata. Some clones in this sample may be carry-over from other donors' samples. Each CDR3 is given with its conserved first and last residue. Each record gives: V gene, clone size, D gene, J gene, CDR3 length, CDR3 DNA, CDR3 protein. A D gene is named only where the DNA matches it firmly. A row's size may be missing; if present it is once, few, many or a size class.

>TRBV23-1|.|.|TRBJ1-5|17
TGCGCCAGCAGTCAATCGTCCAGGGTCGGTGGCAATCAGCCCCAGCATTTT
CASSQSSRVGGNQPQHF
>TRBV18|many|.|TRBJ2-5|16
TGTGCCAGCTCACCACTGACTACCATGTACCAAGAGACCCAGTACTTC
CASSPLTTMYQETQYF
>TRBV7-2|.|.|TRBJ2-1|14
TGTGCCAGCAGCTTGGCTGGTCCGCGCATTGAGCAGTTCTTC
CASSLAGPRIEQFF
>TRBV7-8|many|TRBD2|TRBJ2-1|18
TGTGCCAGCAGCTTAGGTTTGGGGGGGACTAGCGCCAACAATGAGCAGTTTTTC
CASSLGLGGTSANNEQFF
>TRBV7-2|many|.|TRBJ2-1|12
TGTGCCAGCAGCCCGAGTACTCGTGAGCAGTTCTTC
CASSPSTREQFF
>TRBV15|.|.|TRBJ2-5|12
TGTGCCACCAGCTTTGACCGGGTCGGTTGGTACTTC
CATSFDRVGWYF
>TRBV5-1|many|TRBD1|TRBJ1-4|14
TGCGCCAGCAGCTGGACAGGCCCCAATGAAAAACTGTTTTTT
CASSWTGPNEKLFF
>TRBV19|few|TRBD2|TRBJ2-3|15
TGTGCCAGCCGGACTAGCGGGATGAGCACAGATACGCAGTATTTT
CASRTSGMSTDTQYF
>TRBV4-1|.|.|TRBJ2-1|16
TGCGCCAGCAGCCCAGGGGACGTCGAGATGTACAATGAGCAGTTCTTC
CASSPGDVEMYNEQFF
>TRBV10-2|few|.|TRBJ2-7|11
TGCGCCAGCAGTGAGGGGGCGGCGGAGTACTTC
CASSEGAAEYF
>TRBV20-1|many|.|TRBJ2-5|12
TGCAGTGCTAGTCGGGGAGAAGAGACCCAGTACTTC
CSASRGEETQYF
>TRBV7-2|few|.|TRBJ2-1|12
TGTGCCAGCAGCTTAATTTTTCGGGAGCAGTTCTTC
CASSLIFREQFF
>TRBV7-2|few|TRBD1|TRBJ2-3|15
TGTGCCAGCAGCTTCCGAGACAGGGGGGGAGATACGCAGTATTTT
CASSFRDRGGDTQYF
>TRBV11-3|.|.|TRBJ2-7|15
TGTGCCAGCAGCTTAGATCATGAGGTCTCCTACGAGCAGTACTTC
CASSLDHEVSYEQYF
>TRBV9|.|TRBD2|TRBJ2-7|15
TGTGCCAGCAGCGGACTAGCGGGAGACTACCACGAGCAGTACTTC
CASSGLAGDYHEQYF
>TRBV20-1|many|TRBD2|TRBJ2-7|12
TGCAGTGCTGGCCGGGACTACTACGAGCAGTACTTC
CSAGRDYYEQYF